The clone carrying this T cell receptor (beta chain) occurred once. The data stem from a study of T cell changes during pregnancy in multiple sclerosis. The assay was immunoSEQ multiplex PCR, and TCRdb's table has in-frame clones only and misses some. The repertoire holds some 23,000 clones, with 65% to 90% as singletons. This CDR3 has 15 amino acids. Unmatched junction bases numbered 4, after V lost 6 bases and J lost 2 bases. CDR1 is SNHLY, CDR2 FYNNEI, per germline. The V call is TRBV2, the J call TRBJ2-5; TRBD2 matches at 12 bases. The receptor was derived from a female donor in good health, enrolled as a control in a pregnancy study. The sequenced sample was CD4+ T cells from peripheral blood mononuclear cells, obtained in the first trimester of pregnancy. The DNA for the CDR3 is TGTGCCAGCAGGGCCACTAGCGGGGGGCAAGAGACCCAGTACTTC. This gives the protein CASRATSGGQETQYF.